This T cell receptor beta chain was captured in a study of blood T cell repertoires in COVID-19. Losses at the gene ends were 6 bases for V and 8 bases for J; bases not matched to a gene: 18. Germline V gene data show CDR1 as SNHLY and CDR2 as FYNNEI. This CDR3 contains 17 residues. The table came from immunoSEQ multiplex PCR; TCRdb's copy has only in-frame clones and leaves some out. The profile shows about 96,000 clones, roughly 80% of them singletons. The rearrangement uses TRBV2 and TRBJ2-3; 9 bases fit TRBD2. What was sequenced was peripheral blood. The clonotype was recovered from a woman in her sixties with acute or convalescent COVID-19. CDR3 coding DNA: TGTGCCAGCAGCCCCCCCCGTTCTAGCGGGGCCACGAGTACGCAGTATTTT. Translated, it gives CASSPPRSSGATSTQYF.